These 27 T cell receptor beta chains share one sample of origin, sequenced in a study of radiation and T cells in renal cell carcinoma. Repertoires were generated with immunoSEQ multiplex PCR, while TCRdb's copy carries only in-frame clones and drops some. The data contain tens of thousands of clones, roughly nine tenths of them singletons. Time point reported: blood 4 weeks post-SBRT, at nephrectomy. Treatment of the sample: 15 Gy SBRT to primary tumor, nephrectomy 4 weeks later. The sequences come from blood, collected from a patient whose treatment included radiotherapy and nephrectomy. These receptors were obtained from a woman in her seventies with renal cell carcinoma.

This sequence joins TRBV5-1 and TRBJ2-5, with D tentatively TRBD2 (6 bases). The CDR3 length is 14 residues. Looked up from germline, CDR1 is SGHRS and CDR2 is YFSETQ. Trimming took 4 bases from V and 0 from J, leaving 10 bases between them. The CDR3 region has the DNA TGCGCCAGCAGCGGGGGGACTCACCAAGAGACCCAGTACTTC. This translates into CASSGGTHQETQYF.

This chain connects TRBV7-9 to TRBJ1-5; the D gene is possibly TRBD1 (6 bases). Germline CDR1 SEHNR, CDR2 FQNEAQ (reference sequence). CDR3 length: 16 amino acids. The V gene lost 1 base and the J gene lost 1 base, with 11 bases spanning the gap. CDR3 loop: CASSLERQDSNQPQHF. Here the CDR3 DNA reads TGTGCCAGCAGCTTAGAGCGACAGGACAGCAATCAGCCCCAGCATTTT.

The genes are TRBV9 and TRBJ1-1; 8 bases map to TRBD1. With V trimmed by 0 bases and J by 2 bases, 3 bases remained unmatched. Looked up from germline, CDR1 is SGDLS and CDR2 is YYNGEE. CDR3 length: 15 amino acids. The CDR3 protein is CASSVVAGGNTEAFF. CDR3 nucleotides: TGTGCCAGCAGCGTAGTCGCAGGGGGCAACACTGAAGCTTTCTTT.

Only one count was recorded for this clone. V and J are TRBV30 and TRBJ1-6; 9 bases align to TRBD1. The CDR3 is made up of 13 amino acids. Germline V gives CDR1 GTSNPN, CDR2 SVGIG (reference sequence). V lost 4 bases, J lost 8 bases, and 3 bases stayed unmatched. The CDR3 protein is CAWTQGADSPLHF. For the CDR3, the DNA is TGTGCCTGGACACAGGGGGCCGATTCACCCCTCCACTTT.

The CDR3 DNA follows: TGCGCCACTTCACGAGAGGGCCGTTCCTACAATGAGCAGTTCTTC. This gives the protein CATSREGRSYNEQFF. The chain is built from TRBV5-1 and TRBJ2-1, with a possible D match to TRBD2 (5 bases). This CDR3 is 15 amino acids long. V lost 9 bases and J 1 base, leaving 17 bases between the germline ends. Germline loops: CDR1 SGHRS, CDR2 YFSETQ.

The rearrangement uses TRBV18 and TRBJ1-5; possibly TRBD1 for D (5 bases). The CDR3 runs 16 residues. The V gene's germline CDR1 is KGHSH and CDR2 LQKENI. V was shortened by 3 bases and J by 1 base, with 13 bases between the two germline ends. In nucleotides, the CDR3 is TGTGCCAGCTCACCGCGCGGGGGTGTCAGCAATCAGCCCCAGCATTTT. It codes for CASSPRGGVSNQPQHF.

The V and J genes are TRBV9 and TRBJ2-1; D uncertain. Germline loops: CDR1 SGDLS, CDR2 YYNGEE. V was cut by 4 bases and J by 0 bases, with 14 bases left in between. The CDR3 sequence is 16 residues long. CDR3 DNA: TGTGCCAGCAGCCCACGGACCCCGAGCTCCTACAATGAGCAGTTCTTC. This encodes CASSPRTPSSYNEQFF.

The chain joins TRBV5-6 to TRBJ2-7; possible D gene TRBD2, 5 bases. Germline CDR1 SGHDT, CDR2 YYEEEE. Trimming shortened V by 4 bases and J by 3 bases, and 17 bases separated the two germline ends. The CDR3 has 15 residues. The CDR3 is CASSPWTGQGYEQYF. CDR3 DNA sequence: TGTGCCAGCAGCCCGTGGACTGGTCAAGGCTACGAGCAGTACTTC.

CDR3 nucleotides: TGTGCCAGTAGCAAGCCTATTAGCGGGGGGTTTGGAGATACGCAGTATTTT. Amino acid sequence: CASSKPISGGFGDTQYF. V and J are TRBV19 and TRBJ2-3, with 10 positions matching TRBD2. CDR1 is LNHDA and CDR2 is SQIVND in the germline V gene (reference sequence). The CDR3 length is 17 residues. V lost 6 bases to trimming and J lost 5 bases; unmatched junction nucleotides: 14.

V usage is TRBV10-3 and J usage is TRBJ1-1, with D possibly being TRBD1 (6 bases). CDR3 size: 13 residues. Germline V gene lookup returns CDR1 ENHRY and CDR2 SYGVKD. V was clipped by 2 bases and J by 4 bases, with 8 bases between them. CDR3 region: CAISEEGGTEAFF. As DNA, the CDR3 is TGTGCCATCAGTGAGGAGGGGGGCACTGAAGCTTTCTTT.

The chain carries TRBV28 and TRBJ2-7; D remains unclear. Per the germline V gene, CDR1 is MDHEN and CDR2 is SYDVKM. CDR3 size: 11 residues. V lost 6 bases and J 2 bases, leaving 5 bases between the germline ends. The CDR3 reads CASSSAYEQYF. CDR3 coding DNA: TGTGCCAGCAGCTCGGCCTACGAGCAGTACTTC.

The chain joins TRBV6-1 to TRBJ1-2, with D uncertain. V was pared by 7 bases and J by 0 bases, with 9 bases between. There are 13 residues in the CDR3. The germline V gene encodes CDR1 MNHNS and CDR2 SASEGT. The CDR3 is CASTVGANYGYTF. CDR3 in DNA: TGTGCCAGCACTGTTGGAGCTAACTATGGCTACACCTTC.

The V and J genes are TRBV7-9 and TRBJ1-2; 11 bases line up with TRBD1. The trim removed 3 bases at V and 1 base at J, leaving 1 base unmatched. Germline CDR1 is SEHNR and CDR2 is FQNEAQ (reference sequence). This CDR3 spans 15 amino acids. This CDR3 is CASSLGTGGNYGYTF. In DNA, the CDR3 is TGTGCCAGCAGCTTGGGGACAGGGGGTAACTATGGCTACACCTTC.

In its sample, this clone was seen a few times. The rearrangement joins TRBV6-6 to TRBJ1-4, with TRBD1 as a possible D gene (6 bases). The germline CDR1 and CDR2 sequences are MNHNY and SVGAGI (reference sequence). Trimming stripped 7 bases from V and 5 bases from J, with 17 bases between. This CDR3 is built from 15 residues. This chain's CDR3 is CASMPRGALNEKLFF. The CDR3 nucleotides are TGTGCCAGCATGCCTCGGGGGGCATTAAATGAAAAACTGTTTTTT.

The chain has TRBV7-3 and TRBJ2-3, with no clear D. The germline V gene has CDR1 SGHTA and CDR2 FQGTGA. The CDR3 is 14 amino acids. V lost 1 base to trimming and J lost 3 bases, with 8 bases between them. This CDR3 reads CASSLRGLTDTQYF. The CDR3 nucleotides read TGTGCCAGCAGCTTAAGGGGATTGACAGATACGCAGTATTTT.

The rearrangement links TRBV5-1 to TRBJ2-4; TRBD1 matches 9 bases. The V gene end was trimmed by 0 bases and the J gene end by 4 bases; junction bases not matched to a gene: 5. Germline values: CDR1 SGHRS, CDR2 YFSETQ. The CDR3 spans 16 residues. This chain's CDR3 is CASSLGFGQGKNIQYF. As DNA, the CDR3 is TGCGCCAGCAGCTTGGGTTTCGGACAGGGGAAAAACATTCAGTACTTC.

V is TRBV7-6 and J is TRBJ1-6; D might be TRBD1 (5 bases). CDR1 is SGHVS, CDR2 FNYEAQ, per germline. CDR3 length equals 16 residues. V was trimmed by 1 base and J by 6 bases, leaving 13 bases between them. Here the CDR3 reads CASSLVRRGLNSPLHF. CDR3 in DNA: TGTGCCAGCAGCTTAGTTAGAAGGGGCCTTAATTCACCCCTCCACTTT.

The CDR3, as DNA: TGCGCCAGCAGCTTGGCCCAGAATCAGCCCCAGCATTTT. Translation gives CASSLAQNQPQHF. The V gene is TRBV5-1, the J gene TRBJ1-5; D not certain. CDR1 SGHRS and CDR2 YFSETQ come from the germline V gene. The CDR3 has 13 residues. V was clipped by 0 bases and J by 4 bases, with 5 bases between them.

Written as DNA, the CDR3 is TGTGCCAGCAACTCACTAGCGGGGAGCAACGAGCAGTACTTC. This gives the protein CASNSLAGSNEQYF. The chain joins TRBV5-4 to TRBJ2-7; 10 bases fit TRBD2. Germline CDR1 SGHNT, CDR2 YYREEE (reference sequence). V gave up 6 bases and J gave up 5 bases; unmatched junction bases: 8. This CDR3 comprises 14 residues.

The V call is TRBV5-1, the J call TRBJ1-1, with 7 bases matching TRBD1. The germline gives CDR1 SGHRS, CDR2 YFSETQ. This CDR3 has 14 residues. V gave up 4 bases and J gave up 5 bases; unmatched junction bases: 8. Here the CDR3 DNA reads TGCGCCAGCAGCAGAGACAGGGAGGTGACTGAAGCTTTCTTT. This translates into CASSRDREVTEAFF.

Written as DNA, the CDR3 is TGTGCCAGCAGCGTAAAACAGGGGGTCGGTGAAAAACTGTTTTTT. As protein: CASSVKQGVGEKLFF. The chain combines TRBV9 with TRBJ1-4, with 8 bases fitting TRBD1. The CDR3 runs 15 residues. Germline-derived CDR1 and CDR2 are SGDLS and YYNGEE. The V gene end was trimmed by 1 base and the J gene end by 7 bases; junction bases not matched to a gene: 6. Looking up the rest from reference TRBV9 and TRBJ1-4 gives the full variable domain: DSGVTQTPKHLITATGQRVTLRCSPRSGDLSVYWYQQSLDQGLQFLIQYYNGEERAKGNILERFSAQQFPDLHSELNLSSLELGDSALYFCASSVKQGVGEKLFFGSGTQLSVL.

J is TRBJ1-5 and V is TRBV27; TRBD1 matches at 7 bases. Trimming at V came to 6 bases and at J to 0 bases, leaving 2 bases not matched to a gene. Germline CDR1 is MNHEY and CDR2 is SMNVEV (reference sequence). CDR3 size: 14 residues. CDR3 in DNA: TGTGCCAGCAGGGGACAGTATAGCAATCAGCCCCAGCATTTT. Encoded protein: CASRGQYSNQPQHF.

The genes are TRBV6-6 and TRBJ1-2; 7 bases map to TRBD1. J was trimmed by 8 bases and V by 6 bases; bases with no gene match: 6. Germline lookup yields CDR1 MNHNY and CDR2 SVGAGI (reference sequence). This CDR3 has 12 residues. CDR3 protein: CASRSTGEGYTF. Here the CDR3 DNA reads TGTGCCAGCAGATCCACAGGGGAGGGCTACACCTTC.

This rearrangement joins TRBV6-1 to TRBJ1-5; 10 bases match TRBD1. The germline gives CDR1 MNHNS, CDR2 SASEGT. V trimming: 6 bases; J trimming: 3 bases; junction bases outside the gene matches: 5. This CDR3 comprises 15 residues. In nucleotides, the CDR3 is TGTGCCAGCAGCGACAGGGGGCATGTCAATCAGCCCCAGCATTTT. Translating it yields CASSDRGHVNQPQHF.

This chain connects TRBV9 to TRBJ2-3; D gene uncertain. Trimming pared 0 bases from V and 4 bases from J, leaving 9 bases between. The CDR3 spans 14 residues. Germline CDR1 SGDLS, CDR2 YYNGEE. The CDR3 DNA follows: TGTGCCAGCAGCGTAGCTACAAGCGCAGATACGCAGTATTTT. Translating it yields CASSVATSADTQYF.

This clone was picked up one time. V is TRBV6-1 and J is TRBJ2-3; D may match TRBD1 or TRBD2 (5 bases each). This CDR3 contains 15 residues. Trimming pared 7 bases from V and 4 bases from J, leaving 18 bases between. Germline-derived CDR1 and CDR2 are MNHNS and SASEGT. The CDR3 nucleotides are TGTGCCAGCAATTGGGCAGGGAGTGTCGCAGATACGCAGTATTTT. This translates into CASNWAGSVADTQYF.

The chain joins TRBV29-1 to TRBJ1-2; 8 nucleotides match TRBD1. The CDR3 extends over 14 amino acids. Trimming took 7 bases from V and 8 from J; bases not matched to a gene: 15. Per the germline V gene, CDR1 is SQVTM and CDR2 is ANQGSEA. CDR3 region: CSARRGRGQEGYTF. Here the CDR3 DNA reads TGCAGCGCACGCCGGGGCAGGGGGCAAGAAGGCTACACCTTC.